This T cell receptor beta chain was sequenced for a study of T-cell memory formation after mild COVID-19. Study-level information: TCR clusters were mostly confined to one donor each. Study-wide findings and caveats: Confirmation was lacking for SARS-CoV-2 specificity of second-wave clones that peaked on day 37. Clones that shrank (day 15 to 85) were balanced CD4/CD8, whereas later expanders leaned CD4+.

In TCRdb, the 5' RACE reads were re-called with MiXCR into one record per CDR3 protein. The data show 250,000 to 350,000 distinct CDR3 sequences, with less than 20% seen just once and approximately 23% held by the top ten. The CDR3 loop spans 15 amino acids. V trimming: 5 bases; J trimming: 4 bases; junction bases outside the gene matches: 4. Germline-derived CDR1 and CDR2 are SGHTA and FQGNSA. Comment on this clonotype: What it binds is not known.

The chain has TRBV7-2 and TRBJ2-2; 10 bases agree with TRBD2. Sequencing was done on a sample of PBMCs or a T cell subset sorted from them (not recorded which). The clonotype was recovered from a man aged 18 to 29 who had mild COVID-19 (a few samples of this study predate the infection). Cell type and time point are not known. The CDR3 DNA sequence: TGTGCCAGCAGCCGCCGACTAGCGGGCACCGGGGAGCTGTTTTTT. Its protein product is CASSRRLAGTGELFF.